This T cell receptor beta chain originates from a study of chemoradiotherapy in HPV16-positive cancers. Study-wide findings and caveats: In HPV16-positive patients, HPV-responsive T-cell expansion tracked better recurrence-free survival.

As to this clone: Its cognate antigen is unknown.

Profiled with immunoSEQ multiplex PCR; TCRdb holds only in-frame clones, not every one. The profile shows 30,000 to 35,000 clones, roughly 78% of them singletons. Repertoires were sampled repeatedly during chemoradiotherapy. V was cut by 10 bases and J by 4 bases, with 14 bases left in between. Germline V gives CDR1 ENHRY, CDR2 SYGVKD. The CDR3 contains 14 residues. This chain connects TRBV10-3 to TRBJ2-6; D is ambiguous. This clonotype was sampled from a human donor with HPV-associated anogenital cancer. This sample comprised blood, obtained from a patient who underwent chemoradiotherapy. The CDR3 DNA follows: TGTGCCACCGCCCCCTCGTGGGGGGCCAACGTCCTGACTTTC. Translation: CATAPSWGANVLTF.